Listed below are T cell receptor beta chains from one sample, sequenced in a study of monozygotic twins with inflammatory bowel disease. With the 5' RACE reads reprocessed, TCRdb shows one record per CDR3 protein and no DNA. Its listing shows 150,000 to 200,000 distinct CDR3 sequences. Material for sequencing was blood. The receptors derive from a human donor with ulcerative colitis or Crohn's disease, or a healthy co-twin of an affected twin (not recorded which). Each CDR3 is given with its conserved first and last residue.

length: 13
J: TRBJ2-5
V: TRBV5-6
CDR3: CASSFWGQETQYF

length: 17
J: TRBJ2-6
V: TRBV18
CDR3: CASSPRQGLSGANVLTF

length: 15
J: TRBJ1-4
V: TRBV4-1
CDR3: CASSQDGGGNEKLFF

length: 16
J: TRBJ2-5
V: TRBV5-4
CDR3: CASSLDVGTVQETQYF

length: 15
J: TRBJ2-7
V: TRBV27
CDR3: CASSFRLAGLYEQYF

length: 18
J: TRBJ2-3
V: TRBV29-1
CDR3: CSVGGTSLPSTGTDTQYF

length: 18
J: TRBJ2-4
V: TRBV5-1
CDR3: CASSLATLAGVGKNIQYF

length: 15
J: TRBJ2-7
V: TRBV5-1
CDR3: CASSLRIAGVHEQYF

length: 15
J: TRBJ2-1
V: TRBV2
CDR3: CASSRWGQRPNEQFF

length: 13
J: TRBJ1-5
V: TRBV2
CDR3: CASTSGEWEPQHF

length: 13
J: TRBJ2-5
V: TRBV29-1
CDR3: CSVERTGEETQYF

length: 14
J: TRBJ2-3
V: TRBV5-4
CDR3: CASSLESGLAAQYF

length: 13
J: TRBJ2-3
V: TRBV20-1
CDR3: CSASLYPTDTQYF

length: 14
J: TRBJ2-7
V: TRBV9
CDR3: CASSMGQGAYEQYF

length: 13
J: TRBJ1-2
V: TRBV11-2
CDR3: CASSLGASGGYTF

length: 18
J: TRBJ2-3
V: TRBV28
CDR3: CASSWAGTSGTSTDTQYF

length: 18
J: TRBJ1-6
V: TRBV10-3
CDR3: CAISESRGQSSYNSPLHF